These T cell receptor beta chains were read from a single sample in a study of Tregs in tolerant kidney transplant recipients. Measured with immunoSEQ multiplex PCR; TCRdb has only the in-frame clones, and not every one. The profile shows 110,000 or so clones, approximately 90% of them singletons. The sequencing input was CD4+ T cells from blood. The receptors originated from a human donor in good health. CDR3s include the opening cysteine and the closing phenylalanine or tryptophan. Fields, in order: J gene, clone size, D gene, V gene, CDR3 DNA, CDR3 protein. A D gene is named only where the DNA matches it firmly. Not all rows give a size; the values are once, few, many and, for expanded clones, a class.

TRBJ2-2,NA,NA,TRBV19,TGTGCCAGTAGTCTCCCGCGCTCCACAGCAACCGGGGAGCTGTTTTTT,CASSLPRSTATGELFF
TRBJ2-1,NA,NA,TRBV29-1,TGCAGCTTTAAGGTGAGCCACAATGAGCAGTTCTTC,CSFKVSHNEQFF
TRBJ1-2,NA,TRBD1,TRBV2,TGTGCCAGCGAGAATGACAGGGGAAGCTATGGCTACACCTTC,CASENDRGSYGYTF
TRBJ2-7,NA,TRBD2,TRBV5-6,TGTGCCAGCAGCCGCGGGAGACATTACGAGCAGTACTTC,CASSRGRHYEQYF
TRBJ2-7,NA,NA,TRBV10-3,TGTGCCATCAGTGAGAAGGTCGAGCAGTACTTC,CAISEKVEQYF
TRBJ2-1,NA,NA,TRBV2,TGTGCCAGCAGTGAAGAGGACCTACATTCCTACAATGAGCAGTTCTTC,CASSEEDLHSYNEQFF
TRBJ1-1,NA,NA,TRBV5-1,TGCGCCAGCAGCTTGGGACGCGCACTTACGGACACTGAAGCTTTCTTT,CASSLGRALTDTEAFF
TRBJ1-2,NA,TRBD1,TRBV7-9,TGTGCCAGCAGCGCGCGGGCCCACGTCGGGACAGGGGTTGGCTACACCTTC,CASSARAHVGTGVGYTF
TRBJ1-4,NA,NA,TRBV7-9,TGTGCCAGCAGCTCCGGTGGGTCCACGAGAGGGGCTAATGAAAAACTGTTTTTT,CASSSGGSTRGANEKLFF
TRBJ1-6,NA,NA,TRBV5-4,TGTGCCAGCAGCCCTCAGCCTTATAATTCACCCCTCCACTTT,CASSPQPYNSPLHF
TRBJ2-7,NA,TRBD2,TRBV4-2,TGTGCCAGCAGCCAAGGGTTGACCGGGACTAGCCTTTCCTACGAGCAGTACTTC,CASSQGLTGTSLSYEQYF
TRBJ2-2,NA,TRBD2,TRBV4-2,TGTGCCAGCAGCCGACCGGGACTAGCGGGAGAGGGTACCGGGGAGCTGTTTTTT,CASSRPGLAGEGTGELFF
TRBJ1-2,NA,TRBD1,TRBV19,TGTGCCAGTAGTTCGAAATCAGGGGGGAACTATGGCCACACCTTC,CASSSKSGGNYGHTF
TRBJ1-6,few,TRBD1,TRBV4-1,TGCGCCAGCAGCCAACCAGGGGGCGTGAGGTATAATTCACCCCTCCACTTT,CASSQPGGVRYNSPLHF
TRBJ2-4,once,TRBD2,TRBV7-9,TGTGCCAGCAGCTTACCAGGTCTCGGGGGGAATAGAAACATTCAGTACTTC,CASSLPGLGGNRNIQYF
TRBJ1-2,NA,TRBD1,TRBV30,TGTGCCTGGAGGGGTACAGGGGTGAAATCCTATGGCTACACCTTC,CAWRGTGVKSYGYTF
TRBJ2-6,once,NA,TRBV7-3,TGTGCCAGCAGCTTAACGGTAATTGGGGCCAACGTCCTGACTTTC,CASSLTVIGANVLTF
TRBJ1-2,NA,TRBD1,TRBV6-5,TGTGCCAGCAGTACCTCCTGGACAGGGCGGGCTGGCTACACCTTC,CASSTSWTGRAGYTF
TRBJ2-5,few,TRBD2,TRBV29-1,TGCAGCGTTGCGGGGGGGTGGAAAGAGACCCAGTACTTC,CSVAGGWKETQYF
TRBJ1-3,NA,NA,TRBV6-5,TGTGCCAGCAGTTACGGGCGGGACTCTGGAAACACCATATATTTT,CASSYGRDSGNTIYF
TRBJ1-5,NA,NA,TRBV7-2,TGTGCCAGCATGCTCAGTCCCAATCAGCCCCAGCATTTT,CASMLSPNQPQHF
TRBJ2-1,NA,TRBD2,TRBV27,TGTGCCAGCAGTTTCGTGGCTAGCGGGAGGTATGATGAGCAGTTCTTC,CASSFVASGRYDEQFF
TRBJ2-3,NA,TRBD2,TRBV6-5,TGTGCCAGCAGTTGGACGGGGGGGTACACAGATACGCAGTATTTT,CASSWTGGYTDTQYF
TRBJ1-2,NA,NA,TRBV2,TGTGCCAGCATGGGGGCCTTGGACGGACAGTTCTCTTATGGCTACACCTTC,CASMGALDGQFSYGYTF
TRBJ2-3,NA,TRBD2,TRBV18,TGTGCCAGCTCACCAGGGACTAGCGGGGGGGCGGATACGCAGTATTTT,CASSPGTSGGADTQYF
TRBJ1-2,NA,NA,TRBV2,TGTGCCAGCAGTGAGCCCCCGGGGTTGCGGGGCTACACCTTC,CASSEPPGLRGYTF
TRBJ2-7,few,TRBD1,TRBV14,TGTGCCAGCAGCCGTTGGACAGGGGGCCGGTACGAGCAGTACTTC,CASSRWTGGRYEQYF
TRBJ2-6,few,NA,TRBV6-4,TGTGCCAGCAGTGACTCATGGCTCCCTGGGGCCAACGTCCTGACTTTC,CASSDSWLPGANVLTF
TRBJ1-6,few,NA,TRBV5-4,TGTGCCAGCAGCTCTATCGGAGATAATTCACCCCTCCACTTT,CASSSIGDNSPLHF
TRBJ2-2,NA,NA,TRBV5-1,TGCGCCAGCGGTGGGGAGTCGGGCTCCGGGGAGCTGTTTTTT,CASGGESGSGELFF
TRBJ1-3,NA,NA,TRBV18,TGTGCCAGCTCACCGAGGGAGTTGTCTGGAAACACCATATATTTT,CASSPRELSGNTIYF
TRBJ1-3,NA,NA,TRBV2,TGTGCCAGCAGAGACCCGACAGCTTATGAGGGAAACACCATATATTTT,CASRDPTAYEGNTIYF
TRBJ1-3,NA,NA,TRBV6-5,TGTGCCACCGCGGGGACCGGAAACACCATATATTTT,CATAGTGNTIYF
TRBJ1-1,NA,TRBD1,TRBV6-6,TGTGCCAGCAGTCTACGGGGACAGGCGAACACTGAAGCTTTCTTT,CASSLRGQANTEAFF
TRBJ2-2,NA,NA,TRBV6-6,TGTGCCAGCCGGACGCAAATAAGCGGGGAGCTGTTTTTT,CASRTQISGELFF
TRBJ2-7,NA,TRBD2,TRBV6-5,TGTGCCAGTCGCAGAGATAGCGGGGACTACGAGCAGTACTTC,CASRRDSGDYEQYF
TRBJ2-3,NA,NA,TRBV6-6,TGTGCCAGCAGTTACGGGCAGTCGGGCACAGATACGCAGTATTTT,CASSYGQSGTDTQYF
TRBJ2-7,NA,NA,TRBV25-1,TGTGCCAGCAGTGGCTACAGGGTCAGGTCCGAGCAGTACTTC,CASSGYRVRSEQYF
TRBJ2-5,NA,NA,TRBV18,TGTGCCAGCTCACCACCGGTTTCGAGGGGCCAAGAGACCCAGTACTTC,CASSPPVSRGQETQYF
TRBJ2-2,few,NA,TRBV15,TGTGCCACCAGCAGAGTACAGGCGGGCCCCGGGGAGCTGTTTTTT,CATSRVQAGPGELFF
TRBJ2-1,NA,NA,TRBV30,TGTGCCTGGAGGGCGGACTTACAGAATGAGCAGTTCTTC,CAWRADLQNEQFF
TRBJ2-7,NA,TRBD2,TRBV5-1,TGCGCCAGCAGCTTTCGAGGGACTAGCGGGGGAGCCTACGAGCAGTACTTC,CASSFRGTSGGAYEQYF
TRBJ2-2,NA,NA,TRBV9,TGTGCCAGCAGCGTGGGACACCAAATCCGCGGGGAGCTGTTTTTT,CASSVGHQIRGELFF
TRBJ2-7,NA,NA,TRBV7-8,TGTGCCAGCAGTTCCGGACTCAAATACGAGCAGTACTTC,CASSSGLKYEQYF
TRBJ2-5,NA,NA,TRBV30,TGTGCCTGGAGGCCGCCCCGAGCTAGGGAGACCCAGTACTTC,CAWRPPRARETQYF
TRBJ1-3,NA,NA,TRBV5-5,TGTGCCAGCAGCCGACTCCAGGCAATCTCTGGAAACACCATATATTTT,CASSRLQAISGNTIYF
TRBJ2-7,NA,NA,TRBV15,TGTGCCACCAGCAGAGGGGGGGGAAACAGGGGAGTCTACGAGCAGTACTTC,CATSRGGGNRGVYEQYF
TRBJ2-3,few,TRBD2,TRBV5-4,TGTGCCAGCAGCATGGGACTAGCGGGTGTCACAGATACGCAGTATTTT,CASSMGLAGVTDTQYF